This T cell receptor (beta chain) was captured in a study of blood T cell repertoires in COVID-19. Original handling: Amplification from reference gene primers served as the basis for estimated nucleated cell counts. TCRdb's table, derived via immunoSEQ multiplex PCR, lists solely in-frame clones and lacks some. The V and J calls and clone size were taken over from that table, and D and trimming were inferred from the DNA. In the table there are approximately 230,000 clones, around nine tenths of which are singletons. The sample was peripheral blood. The TCR comes from a man at least 80 years old with acute or convalescent COVID-19.

The DNA for the CDR3 is TGTGCCAGCAGCTTAGGTCAGGGACAGGGCTCCGAGCAGTACTTC. It encodes CASSLGQGQGSEQYF. The chain joins TRBV7-2 to TRBJ2-7, with TRBD1 identical over 9 bases. Germline CDR1 and CDR2: SGHTA and FQGNSA. With V trimmed by 1 base and J by 6 bases, 7 bases remained unmatched. The length of the CDR3 is 15 residues. The variable domain in full, with the rest retrieved from reference TRBV7-2 and TRBJ2-7, is GAGVSQSPSNKVTEKGKDVELRCDPISGHTALYWYRQSLGQGLEFLIYFQGNSAPDKSGLPSDRFSAERTGGSVSTLTIQRTQQEDSAVYLCASSLGQGQGSEQYFGPGTRLTVT.